A single T cell receptor (beta chain) is shown here with its context. This clonotype has a single count. The antigen it binds to is not known. No per-base quality is available; no much larger clone lies one base away. One read represents weak support. This specimen comes from a study of T cells after yellow fever vaccination (dated by TCRdb to the late 2010s). At the level of the whole study: Libraries from fractions with low cell numbers were prepared with the SMART-Seq v4 Ultra Low Input RNA kit. To track T-cell clones before and after primary and booster YFV17D yellow fever vaccination, bulk TCR alpha and beta repertoires were sequenced longitudinally. Two healthy male donors made up the cohort, one aged 18 to 29 years and the other aged 30 to 40 years. Bulk PBMC replicates and cell subsets were isolated from blood drawn at multiple timepoints before and after both primary and secondary immunization. The investigation overall reported the following: The secondary T-cell response was weaker than the primary response but faster, peaking on day 5 instead of day 15. A small share of clonotypes was detected in both CD4 and CD8 compartments, with the overlap likely arising from convergent recombination. Because only a couple of donors were included in the study, the extent to which the findings can be generalized is limited. Most clones expanded after primary vaccination were re-detected after the booster (almost 98% of CD4 and roughly 87% of CD8), suggesting broad memory maintenance. Computational filtering was required because FACS-sorted repertoires could contain abundant contaminating clonotypes from the bulk population.

From cysteine to phenylalanine, the CDR3 is 18 amino acids long. The only DNA kept is the CDR3, 54 bases in frame from the first base. CDR1 and CDR2, per the germline V gene, are MDHEN and SYDVKM. Germline trimming amounts to 4 bases on V and 7 bases on J, with 17 as the count of junction bases outside the gene matches. The treatment or condition label of this sample denotes: live attenuated yellow fever vaccine strain. A standard Ficoll-Paque protocol was used to isolate PBMCs from peripheral blood. CD4 and CD8 T-cell fractions were isolated with Dynabeads CD4 and CD8 positive selection kits. RNA was extracted with TriZol from bulk PBMCs, CD4 and CD8 fractions, and dextramer-positive and dextramer-negative fractions. TCR cDNA was synthesized by 5'RACE template switching, through which a universal primer site and unique molecular identifiers were introduced. Priming for cDNA synthesis came from both the TCR alpha and TCR beta constant segments. Library amplification used two PCR steps, and the second PCR step added sample barcodes and sequencing adapters. Sequencing of the libraries was done on either Illumina HiSeq 2500 (2x100 bp) or NovaSeq (2x150 bp). The authors processed their data as follows. Demultiplexing of reads and collapsing into UMI consensus sequences were performed with MIGEC, and V(D)J alignment was carried out with MiXCR. Vaccine-responding clonotypes were identified with edgeR using replicate PBMC samples, with FDR below 0.01 and a log2 fold change above 5 up to day 15 being required. Each bulk clonotype received a CD4 or CD8 identity based on whether the sequenced CD4 or CD8 repertoire contained that clonotype at higher abundance. Using fastp trimming at Q25 and MiXCR clonotype assembly, TCRdb reanalyzed the public sequencing data and kept in-frame beta chains. CDR3 protein sequences are deduplicated, and each keeps its most common genes and DNA. These V and J calls derive from TCRdb rather than the authors' analysis. The sample has around 250,000 distinct CDR3 sequences on record, roughly 7.2% of them singletons. The top ten clones comprise roughly 0.9% of the sample.

The sequence was obtained from a man aged 25-45 years who received the YFV17D yellow fever vaccine. The material sequenced was CD4+ T cells sorted from PBMCs, taken 15 days after the yellow fever booster vaccination. The V and J segments used are TRBV28 and TRBJ2-7; 12 central bases correspond to TRBD2. The DNA is TGTGCCAGCAGTTCCAATTTGGCAACTAGCGGGAGGTGGCAAGAGCAGTACTTC. This translates into CASSSNLATSGRWQEQYF.